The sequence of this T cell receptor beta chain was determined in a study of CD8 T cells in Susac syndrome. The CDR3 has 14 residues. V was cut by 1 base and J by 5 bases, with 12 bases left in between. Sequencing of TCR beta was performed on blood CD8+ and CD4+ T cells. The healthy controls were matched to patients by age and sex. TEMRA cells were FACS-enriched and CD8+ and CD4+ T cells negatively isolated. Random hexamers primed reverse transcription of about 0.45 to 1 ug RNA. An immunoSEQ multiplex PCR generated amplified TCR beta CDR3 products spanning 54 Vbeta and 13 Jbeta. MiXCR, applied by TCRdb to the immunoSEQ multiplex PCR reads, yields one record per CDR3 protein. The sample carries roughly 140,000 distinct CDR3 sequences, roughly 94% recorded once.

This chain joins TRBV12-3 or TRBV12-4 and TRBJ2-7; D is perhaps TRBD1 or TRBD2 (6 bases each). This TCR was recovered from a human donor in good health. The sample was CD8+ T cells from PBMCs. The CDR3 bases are TGTGCCAGCAGTTTAGGGGGGGCGAGGGACGAGCAGTACTTC. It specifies CASSLGGARDEQYF.